The text below deals with one T cell receptor (beta chain). Germline lookup yields CDR1 SEHNR and CDR2 FQNEAQ (reference sequence). V lost 1 base and J lost 0; bases outside the gene matches: 3. The CDR3 consists of 16 residues. Sequencing used immunoSEQ multiplex PCR; TCRdb keeps in-frame clones, though not all of them. The profile shows about 2,500,000 clones, around nine tenths of them singletons. This specimen comes from a study of shared clonotypes between healthy human individuals. Each of the donors was a healthy adult who was HIV-negative and had not had a recent acute infection or vaccination.

The sequence came from a man aged 18-30 years in good health. The rearrangement links TRBV7-9 to TRBJ1-3; 7 bases fit TRBD1. Specimen: naive CD4+ T cells sorted from blood. Subset reported: CD45RA+ positively selected. CDR3 residues: CASSLVGDSSGNTIYF. CDR3 DNA: TGTGCCAGCAGCTTAGTTGGGGACAGCTCTGGAAACACCATATATTTT.